The T cell receptor (beta chain) described here comes from a study of blood T cell repertoires in COVID-19. Study at large: Donors in the United States, Italy and Spain gave samples during acute or convalescent COVID-19. PBMCs, B-cell-depleted T cells, or T cells provided the cDNA or gDNA that made up the material.

TCRdb keeps only in-frame clones here, not all; method: immunoSEQ multiplex PCR. The sample shows about 190,000 clones, about 88% of them seen only once. Germline CDR1 MNHEY, CDR2 SVGAGI. Trimming took off 5 bases at V and 2 bases at J, with 14 bases between the two ends. The CDR3 has 15 amino acids. This TCR was sampled from a middle-aged woman who had recovered from COVID-19. Sequencing was done on a sample of peripheral blood. This sequence joins TRBV6-5 and TRBJ2-3; D may be TRBD2 (5 bases). DNA for the CDR3: TGTGCCAGCAGTCCTCGACCGACTAACACAGATACGCAGTATTTT. This translates into CASSPRPTNTDTQYF.